A single sample is the source of the 15 T cell receptor beta chains below, sequenced in a study of T cell changes during pregnancy in multiple sclerosis (dated 2019 in TCRdb). The library was made by the immunoSEQ multiplex PCR assay. TCRdb's version of the immuneACCESS table is confined to in-frame rearrangements and falls short of the full clone set. An unresolved V gene accounts for under half of the shortfall where checked; the remainder is of unknown origin. For this sample the table gives roughly 49,000 clones, of which more than 85% were detected only once. 0.99% of the sample goes to the ten largest clones. The material was peripheral blood, obtained after pregnancy. These receptors were collected from a female donor with multiple sclerosis, enrolled in a pregnancy study.

This rearrangement joins TRBV19 to TRBJ1-2, with 8 positions matching TRBD1. Germline V gene sequence: CDR1 LNHDA, CDR2 SQIVND (reference sequence). J lost 7 bases, V lost 0 bases, and 4 bases had no gene match. This CDR3 has 14 residues. CDR3 DNA sequence: TGTGCCAGTAGTATAGAGCAGGGGGCGCGTGGCTACACCTTC. It codes for CASSIEQGARGYTF.

This sequence joins TRBV7-8 and TRBJ2-2, with D perhaps matching TRBD2 (5 bases). Germline V gene sequence: CDR1 SGHVS, CDR2 FQNEAQ. The CDR3 contains 17 residues. The V gene lost 4 bases and the J gene lost 1 base, with 16 bases spanning the gap. CDR3 sequence: CASSSPLWRLNTGELFF. CDR3 bases: TGTGCCAGCAGCTCCCCCTTGTGGAGGCTGAACACCGGGGAGCTGTTTTTT.

CDR3 bases: TGTGCCAGCAGTTACGGAACGGGACAGGGGTATGGCTACACCTTC. Amino acids: CASSYGTGQGYGYTF. J is TRBJ1-2 and V is TRBV6-6; 10 nucleotides agree with TRBD1. Germline CDR1 is MNHNY and CDR2 is SVGAGI (reference sequence). The junction had 5 bases not matched to a gene; V was cut back by 2 bases and J by 5 bases. The CDR3 consists of 15 residues.

This chain connects TRBV7-2 to TRBJ2-5; 7 bases map to TRBD2. CDR1 is SGHTA, CDR2 FQGNSA, per germline. The CDR3 is 13 amino acids. V shed 5 bases, J shed 7 bases, and the junction held 7 bases outside the gene matches. This CDR3 is CASSPRERGTQYF. The CDR3 DNA follows: TGTGCCAGCAGCCCAAGGGAGCGGGGGACCCAGTACTTC.

In this sample, this clone turned up once. The V call is TRBV11-2, the J call TRBJ2-1, with 10 bases fitting TRBD2. The CDR3 runs 17 residues. CDR1 SGHAT and CDR2 FQNNGV come from the germline V gene. V gave up 3 bases and J gave up 8 bases; unmatched junction bases: 13. In DNA, the CDR3 is TGTGCCAGCAGCTTGGGCGTAGAAGCGGGGGGGATCTATGAGCAGTTCTTC. Encoded protein: CASSLGVEAGGIYEQFF.

CDR3 bases: TGTGCCAGCAGTTTTTACAGGGGCCCGTTTGTAGAGACCCAGTACTTC. Encoded protein: CASSFYRGPFVETQYF. The rearrangement uses TRBV27 and TRBJ2-5; 7 nucleotides match TRBD1. With 3 bases clipped from V and 4 bases from J, the junction kept 11 bases outside the gene matches. CDR1 is MNHEY and CDR2 is SMNVEV in the germline V gene (reference sequence). The length of the CDR3 is 16 residues.

The V call is TRBV18, the J call TRBJ1-6, with D possibly TRBD1 on 5 matching bases. The CDR3 runs 16 residues. Trimming shortened V by 4 bases and J by 9 bases, and 19 bases separated the two germline ends. Per the germline V gene, CDR1 is KGHSH and CDR2 is LQKENI. The CDR3 coding sequence is TGTGCCAGCTCACAAGGCTTTGACAGTTACTCTTCACCCCTCCACTTT. Protein: CASSQGFDSYSSPLHF.

The chain joins TRBV2 to TRBJ1-2, with D hard to call. Germline V gene lookup returns CDR1 SNHLY and CDR2 FYNNEI. The CDR3 runs to 12 residues. V lost 2 bases to trimming and J lost 5 bases, with 6 bases between them. The CDR3 here is CASSERGYGYTF. Here the CDR3 DNA reads TGTGCCAGCAGTGAACGCGGGTATGGCTACACCTTC.

The CDR3 loop is CASSLKGQGPPVGETQYF. The CDR3 bases are TGCGCCAGCAGCCTAAAGGGACAGGGGCCCCCAGTGGGAGAGACCCAGTACTTC. This chain uses TRBV4-1 with TRBJ2-5, with 10 bases aligning to TRBD1. The germline V gene encodes CDR1 MGHRA and CDR2 YSYEKL. The junction had 15 bases not matched to a gene; V was cut back by 4 bases and J by 4 bases. The CDR3 is made up of 18 amino acids.

The chain has TRBV19 and TRBJ2-2; 7 bases align to TRBD1. Germline lookup yields CDR1 LNHDA and CDR2 SQIVND (reference sequence). V trimming: 6 bases; J trimming: 6 bases; junction bases outside the gene matches: 7. This CDR3 comprises 14 residues. CDR3 sequence (DNA): TGTGCCAGTAGGATCGGACAGGTCGCCGGGGAGCTGTTTTTT. Protein sequence: CASRIGQVAGELFF.

This clone was picked up one time. The chain carries TRBV18 and TRBJ2-2, with 8 bases lining up with TRBD1. V lost 3 bases and J lost 5; bases outside the gene matches: 8. Looked up from germline, CDR1 is KGHSH and CDR2 is LQKENI. CDR3 length equals 16 residues. The CDR3 spells CASSPLQGAETGELFF. The DNA of the CDR3 is TGTGCCAGCTCACCCCTTCAGGGGGCAGAAACCGGGGAGCTGTTTTTT. Full variable domain (outside the CDR3, taken from reference TRBV18 and TRBJ2-2): NAGVMQNPRHLVRRRGQEARLRCSPMKGHSHVYWYRQLPEEGLKFMVYLQKENIIDESGMPKERFSAEFPKEGPSILRIQQVVRGDSAAYFCASSPLQGAETGELFFGEGSRLTVL.

The chain combines TRBV7-2 with TRBJ2-2; no definite D call. V was shortened by 1 base and J by 9 bases, with 12 bases between the two germline ends. CDR3 length: 14 residues. Germline assignment: CDR1 SGHTA and CDR2 FQGNSA. The CDR3 is CASSLVRSPRELFF. CDR3 nucleotide sequence: TGTGCCAGCAGCTTAGTGAGGTCACCTCGGGAGCTGTTTTTT.

V usage is TRBV11-1 and J usage is TRBJ2-5; 8 bases line up with TRBD1. Germline V lookup: CDR1 SGHAT, CDR2 FQDESV (reference sequence). This CDR3 has 14 residues. With 5 bases clipped from V and 1 base from J, the junction kept 3 bases outside the gene matches. CDR3 coding DNA: TGTGCCAGCAGCCGGGACAGGCTCCAAGAGACCCAGTACTTC. This encodes CASSRDRLQETQYF.

The genes are TRBV6-4 and TRBJ1-6; D possibly corresponds to TRBD1 (5 bases). Germline V gene lookup returns CDR1 MRHNA and CDR2 SNTAGT. Trimming pared 6 bases from V and 8 bases from J, leaving 17 bases between. The CDR3 runs 15 residues. The CDR3 DNA is TGTGCCAGCAGCCAAATGCCGGGGGGGGATTCACCCCTCCACTTT. Encoded protein: CASSQMPGGDSPLHF.

The gene calls are TRBV7-9 and TRBJ1-4; 9 bases map to TRBD1. V was pared by 3 bases and J by 10 bases, with 9 bases of the junction left unmatched. Germline CDR1 and CDR2: SEHNR and FQNEAQ (reference sequence). This CDR3 spans 15 amino acids. The CDR3: CASSFTGGRIPKLFF. CDR3 in DNA: TGTGCCAGCAGCTTCACAGGGGGCCGAATCCCAAAACTGTTTTTT.